This T cell receptor beta chain was documented in a study of blood T cell repertoires in COVID-19. Study background: Samples taken during acute and convalescent COVID-19 were collected in the United States, Italy and Spain.

This CDR3 spans 14 amino acids. Germline CDR1 MNHNS, CDR2 SASEGT. Trimming stripped 0 bases from V and 4 bases from J, with 9 bases between. In the original analysis: Estimates of nucleated cell counts were drawn from the amplification of reference gene primers. Assay: immunoSEQ multiplex PCR; the TCRdb copy retains only in-frame clones and omits some. That table is the source of V, J and clone size, and D and trimming were worked out from the DNA. This sample yields tens of thousands of clones, of which about nine tenths are seen a single time; roughly 1.3% belongs to the top ten. The specimen sequenced was peripheral blood. The receptor comes from a man aged 55 to 69 with acute or convalescent COVID-19. This chain uses TRBV6-1 with TRBJ1-2; no definite D call. The CDR3 nucleotides are TGTGCCAGCAGTGAAGCGCTTCGGAGCTATGGCTACACCTTC. Translated, it gives CASSEALRSYGYTF.